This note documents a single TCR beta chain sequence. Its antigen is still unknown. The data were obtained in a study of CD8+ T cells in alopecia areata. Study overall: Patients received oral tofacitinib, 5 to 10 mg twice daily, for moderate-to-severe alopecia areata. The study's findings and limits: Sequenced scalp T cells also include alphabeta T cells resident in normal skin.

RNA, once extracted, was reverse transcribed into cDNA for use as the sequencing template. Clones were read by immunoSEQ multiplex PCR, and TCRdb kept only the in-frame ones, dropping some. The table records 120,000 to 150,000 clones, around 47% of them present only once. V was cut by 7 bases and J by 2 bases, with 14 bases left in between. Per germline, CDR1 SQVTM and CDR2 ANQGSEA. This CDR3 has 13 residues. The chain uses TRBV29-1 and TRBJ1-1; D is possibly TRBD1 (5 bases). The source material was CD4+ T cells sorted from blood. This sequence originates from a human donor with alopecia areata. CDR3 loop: CSACLGGNTEAFF. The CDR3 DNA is TGCAGCGCATGCTTGGGGGGAAACACTGAAGCTTTCTTT. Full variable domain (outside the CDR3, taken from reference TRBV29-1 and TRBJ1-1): SAVISQKPSRDICQRGTSLTIQCQVDSQVTMMFWYRQQPGQSLTLIATANQGSEATYESGFVIDKFPISRPNLTFSTLTVSNMSPEDSSIYLCSACLGGNTEAFFGQGTRLTVV.